A selection of T cell receptor beta chains follows, all from one sample in a study of technical replicates of blood from several donors. Only in-frame clones appear in the TCRdb table, and some are missing; sequencing was by immunoSEQ multiplex PCR. This table has around 73,000 clones, 90% to 95% appearing once. Source material: PBMCs. All receptors derive from a human donor in good health. Some clones in this sample may be carry-over from other donors' samples. The CDR3 runs from the conserved cysteine through the conserved F or W. Each record gives: clone size, V gene, D gene, J gene, CDR3 protein, CDR3 DNA. A D gene is named only where the DNA matches it firmly. Some rows have no size entry. The others give once, few or many, or a class for an expanded clone.

size: .
V: TRBV7-9
D: TRBD1
J: TRBJ2-1
CDR3: CASSRTGDNEQFF
DNA: TGTGCCAGCAGTCGGACAGGGGACAATGAGCAGTTCTTC

size: .
V: TRBV5-1
D: TRBD2
J: TRBJ2-3
CDR3: CASTRAGGVTDTQYF
DNA: TGCGCCAGCACCCGGGCGGGGGGTGTTACAGATACGCAGTATTTT

size: .
V: TRBV7-2
D: .
J: TRBJ2-1
CDR3: CASSLPPLNEQFF
DNA: TGTGCCAGCAGCCTACCTCCTCTGAATGAGCAGTTCTTC

size: few
V: TRBV12-5
D: .
J: TRBJ1-6
CDR3: CASGSTGQGSRSYNSPLHF
DNA: TGTGCTAGTGGTTCGACGGGGCAGGGGTCCCGCTCCTATAATTCACCCCTCCACTTT

size: .
V: TRBV6-6
D: .
J: TRBJ2-5
CDR3: CASSYSAGNYQETQYF
DNA: TGTGCCAGCAGTTACTCAGCGGGCAATTACCAAGAGACCCAGTACTTC

size: .
V: TRBV21-1
D: .
J: TRBJ2-2
CDR3: CARDRGISTGELFF
DNA: TGTGCCAGAGACAGGGGTATTTCCACCGGGGAGCTGTTTTTT

size: .
V: TRBV5-6
D: .
J: TRBJ2-4
CDR3: CASSWRGRGAQNIQYF
DNA: TGTGCCAGCAGCTGGCGGGGTAGGGGCGCGCAAAACATTCAGTACTTC

size: few
V: TRBV6-5
D: TRBD1
J: TRBJ2-7
CDR3: CASREGTGRYEQYF
DNA: TGTGCCAGCAGAGAAGGGACAGGGCGGTACGAGCAGTACTTC

size: .
V: TRBV7-2
D: .
J: TRBJ2-7
CDR3: CASSLWSPETQYF
DNA: TGTGCCAGCAGCTTATGGTCTCCGGAGACTCAGTACTTC

size: .
V: TRBV4-2
D: .
J: TRBJ2-5
CDR3: CASSQGSRGGGQETQYF
DNA: TGTGCCAGCAGCCAAGGCTCTAGGGGGGGCGGACAAGAGACCCAGTACTTC

size: .
V: TRBV4-1
D: .
J: TRBJ1-1
CDR3: CASSQSLQVLNTEAFF
DNA: TGCGCCAGCAGCCAGTCATTACAGGTACTGAACACTGAAGCTTTCTTT

size: .
V: TRBV18
D: .
J: TRBJ2-5
CDR3: CASSPQETQYF
DNA: TGTGCCAGCTCACCTCAGGAGACCCAGTACTTC

size: .
V: TRBV10-3
D: TRBD2
J: TRBJ2-5
CDR3: CAISGSAKTQYF
DNA: TGTGCCATTAGCGGGAGCGCAAAGACCCAGTACTTC

size: .
V: TRBV7-2
D: .
J: TRBJ1-5
CDR3: CASTNEGGVGNQPQHF
DNA: TGTGCCAGCACCAATGAGGGAGGGGTGGGCAATCAGCCCCAGCATTTT

size: .
V: TRBV4-3
D: .
J: TRBJ2-6
CDR3: CASSIGDTSGANVLTF
DNA: TGCGCCAGCAGCATCGGTGACACTTCTGGGGCCAACGTCCTGACTTTC

size: many
V: TRBV29-1
D: .
J: TRBJ2-7
CDR3: CSVTGTTHEQYF
DNA: TGCAGCGTCACCGGGACAACCCACGAGCAGTACTTC

size: .
V: TRBV4-3
D: TRBD1
J: TRBJ2-3
CDR3: CASSPDRAVVDTQYF
DNA: TGCGCCAGCAGCCCCGACAGGGCTGTAGTAGATACGCAGTATTTT

size: .
V: TRBV18
D: TRBD1
J: TRBJ1-6
CDR3: CASSPGTGHSPLHF
DNA: TGTGCCAGCTCACCAGGGACAGGGCATTCACCCCTCCACTTT

size: .
V: TRBV7-9
D: .
J: TRBJ2-1
CDR3: CASSLTVNEQFF
DNA: TGTGCCAGCAGCTTAACAGTGAATGAGCAGTTCTTC

size: .
V: TRBV27
D: TRBD1
J: TRBJ2-6
CDR3: CASSPGQGATGANVLTF
DNA: TGTGCCAGCAGTCCGGGACAGGGGGCGACTGGGGCCAACGTCCTGACTTTC

size: .
V: TRBV5-1
D: TRBD1
J: TRBJ2-5
CDR3: CASSLEDRDAETQYF
DNA: TGCGCCAGCAGCTTGGAGGACAGGGATGCAGAGACCCAGTACTTC

size: .
V: TRBV18
D: .
J: TRBJ2-7
CDR3: CASSGLGDEQYF
DNA: TGTGCCAGCTCGGGCCTAGGGGACGAGCAGTACTTC

size: .
V: TRBV29-1
D: .
J: TRBJ2-3
CDR3: CSVKGGGPRSTDTQYF
DNA: TGCAGCGTCAAGGGAGGGGGGCCTAGAAGCACAGATACGCAGTATTTT

size: .
V: TRBV23-1
D: .
J: TRBJ1-4
CDR3: CARREKLFF
DNA: TGCGCCAGGAGGGAAAAACTGTTTTTT

size: .
V: TRBV9
D: .
J: TRBJ2-1
CDR3: CASSSGTVPMEQFF
DNA: TGTGCCAGCAGCTCGGGGACTGTCCCTATGGAGCAGTTCTTC

size: .
V: TRBV6-5
D: TRBD1
J: TRBJ1-2
CDR3: CASSYTDDREAYGYTF
DNA: TGTGCCAGCAGTTACACGGATGACAGGGAAGCCTATGGCTACACCTTC

size: .
V: TRBV9
D: TRBD1
J: TRBJ2-5
CDR3: CASSARQGAWETQYF
DNA: TGTGCCAGCAGCGCTCGACAGGGGGCTTGGGAGACCCAGTACTTC

size: .
V: TRBV6-5
D: .
J: TRBJ1-1
CDR3: CASSYSRWGVTEAFF
DNA: TGTGCCAGCAGTTACTCGAGATGGGGGGTGACTGAAGCTTTCTTT

size: .
V: TRBV7-2
D: .
J: TRBJ2-2
CDR3: CASTVLKGELFF
DNA: TGTGCCAGCACCGTACTGAAGGGGGAGCTGTTTTTT

size: once
V: TRBV29-1
D: .
J: TRBJ2-7
CDR3: CSVRSGGQYEQYF
DNA: TGCAGCGTTCGGTCCGGGGGGCAGTACGAGCAGTACTTC

size: .
V: TRBV5-1
D: TRBD1
J: TRBJ1-4
CDR3: CASSLQGTNEKLFF
DNA: TGCGCCAGCAGCTTACAGGGGACTAATGAAAAACTGTTTTTT

size: .
V: TRBV14
D: .
J: TRBJ1-1
CDR3: CASSKRRVTTNTEAFF
DNA: TGTGCCAGCAGCAAACGGAGGGTAACGACGAACACTGAAGCTTTCTTT

size: .
V: TRBV5-4
D: TRBD1
J: TRBJ2-7
CDR3: CASSSGQGVAEQYF
DNA: TGTGCCAGCAGCTCGGGACAGGGGGTAGCCGAGCAGTACTTC

size: .
V: TRBV4-3
D: .
J: TRBJ1-2
CDR3: CASSQETTFNGYTF
DNA: TGCGCCAGCAGCCAAGAGACGACATTCAATGGCTACACCTTC

size: .
V: TRBV5-1
D: .
J: TRBJ2-1
CDR3: CASRLAGGTQYNEQFF
DNA: TGCGCCAGCAGACTTGCTGGCGGGACGCAATACAATGAGCAGTTCTTC

size: .
V: TRBV25-1
D: TRBD1
J: TRBJ1-1
CDR3: CASSGQGYTEAFF
DNA: TGTGCCAGCAGTGGACAGGGGTACACTGAAGCTTTCTTT

size: .
V: TRBV5-8
D: .
J: TRBJ2-1
CDR3: CASSSEPFDEQFF
DNA: TGTGCCAGCAGCTCCGAGCCTTTTGATGAGCAGTTCTTC

size: .
V: TRBV9
D: .
J: TRBJ1-3
CDR3: CASSVRQASSGNTIYF
DNA: TGTGCCAGCAGCGTCCGACAGGCAAGCTCTGGAAACACCATATATTTT

size: .
V: TRBV7-8
D: TRBD2
J: TRBJ2-1
CDR3: CASSLGLAGGEQFF
DNA: TGTGCCAGCAGCTTAGGTCTAGCGGGAGGTGAGCAGTTCTTC

size: few
V: TRBV2
D: TRBD2
J: TRBJ2-1
CDR3: CASSLFSGTNYNEQFF
DNA: TGTGCCAGCAGTTTGTTTAGCGGGACCAACTACAATGAGCAGTTCTTC

size: .
V: TRBV18
D: .
J: TRBJ2-5
CDR3: CASSSGETQYF
DNA: TGTGCCAGCTCATCGGGAGAGACCCAGTACTTC

size: .
V: TRBV30
D: TRBD1
J: TRBJ2-7
CDR3: CAWSRTGTGSYEQYF
DNA: TGTGCCTGGAGTCGAACCGGGACAGGGTCCTACGAGCAGTACTTC

size: .
V: TRBV2
D: .
J: TRBJ2-3
CDR3: CASSPGNTQYF
DNA: TGTGCCAGCTCACCCGGTAATACGCAGTATTTT

size: .
V: TRBV7-6
D: .
J: TRBJ2-7
CDR3: CASSLAGGPSYEQYF
DNA: TGTGCCAGCAGCTTAGCGGGAGGCCCCTCCTACGAGCAGTACTTC

size: few
V: TRBV7-3
D: TRBD1
J: TRBJ1-1
CDR3: CASSLRGGTGLLNTEAFF
DNA: TGTGCCAGCAGCTTAAGGGGGGGGACAGGTCTTTTGAACACTGAAGCTTTCTTT

size: .
V: TRBV7-7
D: TRBD1
J: TRBJ2-5
CDR3: CASSSTGGRETQYF
DNA: TGTGCCAGCAGCTCTACAGGGGGCCGGGAGACCCAGTACTTC

size: .
V: TRBV6-6
D: TRBD2
J: TRBJ2-1
CDR3: CASTNGGYGEQFF
DNA: TGTGCCAGCACCAACGGGGGGTACGGTGAGCAGTTCTTC

size: .
V: TRBV5-6
D: TRBD2
J: TRBJ2-1
CDR3: CASSSGLAGYNEQFF
DNA: TGTGCCAGCAGCTCCGGACTAGCGGGGTACAATGAGCAGTTCTTC

size: few
V: TRBV4-3
D: TRBD1
J: TRBJ1-1
CDR3: CASSQVRTGETEAFF
DNA: TGCGCCAGCAGCCAAGTACGAACAGGGGAGACTGAAGCTTTCTTT

size: .
V: TRBV6-1
D: .
J: TRBJ2-2
CDR3: CASSEVPSPGELFF
DNA: TGTGCCAGCAGTGAAGTCCCTAGCCCCGGGGAGCTGTTTTTT

size: once
V: TRBV29-1
D: .
J: TRBJ1-2
CDR3: CSVVFLGSQGYGYTF
DNA: TGCAGCGTTGTCTTCTTGGGGAGCCAAGGGTATGGCTACACCTTC

size: .
V: TRBV7-2
D: .
J: TRBJ2-7
CDR3: CASSGGRNEQYF
DNA: TGTGCCAGCTCCGGGGGGCGTAACGAGCAGTACTTC

size: once
V: TRBV4-3
D: TRBD1
J: TRBJ2-7
CDR3: CASSQAGTGAYEQYF
DNA: TGCGCCAGCAGCCAAGCTGGGACAGGGGCCTACGAGCAGTACTTC

size: once
V: TRBV19
D: .
J: TRBJ2-3
CDR3: CASSRGVADTQYF
DNA: TGTGCCAGTAGTAGGGGGGTAGCAGATACGCAGTATTTT

size: .
V: TRBV4-1
D: .
J: TRBJ2-5
CDR3: CASTRTGVLRETQYF
DNA: TGCGCCAGCACCCGAACGGGGGTCCTAAGAGAGACCCAGTACTTC

size: once
V: TRBV27
D: .
J: TRBJ1-5
CDR3: CASRRTGINQPQHF
DNA: TGTGCCAGCAGGCGCACAGGAATCAATCAGCCCCAGCATTTT

size: .
V: TRBV2
D: TRBD1
J: TRBJ1-5
CDR3: CASRDRNPGVQPQHF
DNA: TGTGCCAGCAGGGACAGGAATCCAGGGGTACAGCCCCAGCATTTT